Reported below is one T cell receptor (beta chain). These data belong to a study of shared clonotypes between healthy human individuals. Germline V gene sequence: CDR1 SGHRS, CDR2 YFSETQ. The CDR3 extends over 16 amino acids. V was cut by 2 bases and J by 6 bases, with 21 bases left in between. Sequencing was performed with immunoSEQ multiplex PCR; in TCRdb, only in-frame clones are kept and a portion is missing. Of over a million clones listed, 96% are singletons. The receptor was derived from a man aged 25 to 40 in good health. The V gene is TRBV5-1, the J gene TRBJ2-7; D is unclear. The material sequenced was naive CD4+ T cells sorted from blood. The subset denotes: CD45RA+ positively selected. The CDR3 DNA reads as TGCGCCAGCAGCTTCGCTTCCACCTCGGGTTTAGGCGAGCAGTACTTC. It translates to CASSFASTSGLGEQYF.